This TCR beta chain was obtained from a study of T cell changes during pregnancy in multiple sclerosis. The table came from immunoSEQ multiplex PCR; TCRdb's copy has only in-frame clones and leaves some out. Among some 51,000 clones listed, 94% were seen once. V dropped 3 bases and J dropped 2 bases, with 7 bases sitting between them. CDR3 length: 13 residues. The V gene's germline CDR1 is SGHTA and CDR2 FQGNSA. The clonotype originates from a female donor with multiple sclerosis, enrolled in a pregnancy study. The rearrangement links TRBV7-2 to TRBJ1-2; D gene uncertain. Sequencing was performed on CD4+ T cells from peripheral blood mononuclear cells, taken in the second trimester of pregnancy. The CDR3 sequence: CASSFDGNYGYTF. For the CDR3, the DNA is TGTGCCAGCAGCTTTGACGGGAACTATGGCTACACCTTC. Supplemented by reference TRBV7-2 and TRBJ1-2, the full variable domain reads GAGVSQSPSNKVTEKGKDVELRCDPISGHTALYWYRQSLGQGLEFLIYFQGNSAPDKSGLPSDRFSAERTGGSVSTLTIQRTQQEDSAVYLCASSFDGNYGYTFGSGTRLTVV.